This entry features one TCR beta chain sequence. Its antigen is currently unknown. The junction departs from germline at one end; a sequencing error may be responsible. These data belong to a study of blood T cells in healthy people across ages. Study-level findings and limits: Both naive CD4+ cell counts and diversity were greater in long-lived donors than in aged donors.

The CDR3 is made up of 14 amino acids. Germline CDR1 reads SQVTM; CDR2 reads ANQGSEA. A second about 7 to 12 cycle PCR used barcoded and J-beta primers. All cDNA molecules were each tagged by a template-switch adaptor with 12 random nucleotides. TCRdb itself ran the 5' RACE reads through MiXCR, one entry per CDR3 protein. Of 700,000 to 900,000 distinct CDR3 sequences listed, under 30% were seen once; the top ten hold over 2.5%. The same data also contributed to another study, on T cells of mothers and their children. From that paper: The study sampled three healthy Caucasian mothers and their six children. At a sensitivity of around 100 clones per million clonotypes, no persistent microchimeric T cell clones appeared.

The sequence derives from a boy aged 5-17 years in good health. The chain recombines TRBV29-1 with TRBJ2-1; 9 nucleotides agree with TRBD1. Sequencing was done on a sample of blood. The CDR3 reads CSVLQGAGGNGQFF. The CDR3 coding sequence is TGCAGCGTTTTACAGGGGGCAGGGGGGAATGGGCAGTTCTTC.